Described below is a single TCR beta chain sequence and its context. Its target is unknown. Some clones are missing from TCRdb's copy, which holds only in-frame ones; the method was immunoSEQ multiplex PCR. The table lists around 300,000 clones, 88% of them singletons, with approximately 0.96% in the top ten. The record originates from a study of cytomegalovirus exposure and HLA in healthy donors. About the research overall: The 90 to 150 validation repertoires used the same platform as the approximately 700 first-cohort repertoires (as reported by a later analysis). The study's findings and limits: 150 to 200 TCR beta chains were listed as cytomegalovirus-associated. Most TCRs appeared rarely, but some public TCRs recurred in many donors.

The V segment lost 0 bases and the J segment 7 bases; nucleotides outside the gene matches: 8. The germline gives CDR1 SGHKS, CDR2 YYEKEE (reference sequence). The CDR3 length is 16 residues. The chain uses TRBV5-5 and TRBJ2-1, with TRBD2 matching 9 bases. The TCR sequence derives from a man younger than 40 in good health and CMV-seronegative. The sequenced material came from PBMCs. The CDR3 sequence is CASSLEGTSGFNEQFF. The CDR3 DNA is TGTGCCAGCAGCTTGGAAGGAACTAGCGGGTTTAATGAGCAGTTCTTC.